This T cell receptor beta chain was identified in a study of T cell responses to AZD1222 COVID-19 vaccine. Study outcomes and limitations: Females outnumbered males among donors, who were mostly white British; clonal diversity was possibly underestimated. Vaccine-related CD4 TCRs covered spike, predominating at 160-218 and 743-854. Nearly half of spike-specific TCRs reportedly go after variant regions that carry no mutations.

The method was immunoSEQ multiplex PCR; TCRdb's version includes in-frame clones alone and lacks a portion of them. The table shows some 93,000 clones, with approximately 90% occurring only once. The CDR3 covers 11 residues. Germline V lookup: CDR1 SGHAT, CDR2 FQNNGV. V dropped 2 bases and J dropped 8 bases, with 4 bases sitting between them. With respect to this clone: Its antigen is not known.

V and J are TRBV11-2 and TRBJ2-1; D call uncertain. The source is an adult who received the AZD1222 COVID-19 vaccine. Here the sequenced sample was peripheral blood, taken 28 days after the second AZD1222 dose. CDR3 coding DNA: TGTGCCAGCAGCTTATTCGATGAGCAGTTCTTC. Translated: CASSLFDEQFF.